These T cell receptor beta chains were read from a single sample in a study of tumour-infiltrating T cells in Burkitt lymphoma. Some clones are missing from TCRdb's copy, which holds only in-frame ones; the method was immunoSEQ multiplex PCR. The sample has over a thousand clones, more than 96% seen once. The sample taken for sequencing was tumor tissue. Every receptor here comes from a human donor with Burkitt lymphoma. Both conserved end residues are part of each CDR3. The D gene is left open where the match is weak. Some rows have no size entry. The others give once, few or many, or a class for an expanded clone.

cdr3_aa: CSARVYRTQYF
cdr3_nt: TGCAGTGCTAGAGTCTACAGGACCCAGTACTTC
clone_size: -
v_call: TRBV20-1
j_call: TRBJ2-5
d_call: -

cdr3_aa: CASSQGRQYEQYF
cdr3_nt: TGCGCCAGCAGCCAAGGGCGACAGTACGAGCAGTACTTC
clone_size: -
v_call: TRBV4-3
j_call: TRBJ2-7
d_call: -

cdr3_aa: CASSQGGEETQYF
cdr3_nt: TGTGCCAGCAGTCAGGGGGGTGAAGAGACCCAGTACTTC
clone_size: -
v_call: TRBV7-3
j_call: TRBJ2-5
d_call: -

cdr3_aa: CASSQGQKAFF
cdr3_nt: TGTGCCAGCAGCCAGGGCCAAAAAGCTTTCTTT
clone_size: -
v_call: TRBV6-6
j_call: TRBJ1-1
d_call: -

cdr3_aa: CASSPRDRRSLGEQYF
cdr3_nt: TGTGCCAGCAGCCCTCGAGACAGGCGGTCATTGGGTGAGCAGTACTTC
clone_size: -
v_call: TRBV27
j_call: TRBJ2-7
d_call: -

cdr3_aa: CSVDGGAGTYNEQFF
cdr3_nt: TGCAGCGTTGACGGGGGAGCGGGGACATACAATGAGCAGTTCTTC
clone_size: -
v_call: TRBV29-1
j_call: TRBJ2-1
d_call: -

cdr3_aa: CASTVLKMTGELFF
cdr3_nt: TGTGCCAGCACCGTGCTTAAGATGACCGGGGAGCTGTTTTTT
clone_size: -
v_call: TRBV7-2
j_call: TRBJ2-2
d_call: -

cdr3_aa: CASSWAGQGNGKLFF
cdr3_nt: TGTGCCAGCAGCTGGGCGGGGCAGGGGAACGGAAAACTGTTTTTT
clone_size: -
v_call: TRBV5-6
j_call: TRBJ1-4
d_call: -

cdr3_aa: CASSQGSGLTYNEQFF
cdr3_nt: TGTGCCAGCAGCCAAGGATCGGGACTAACCTACAATGAGCAGTTCTTC
clone_size: -
v_call: TRBV4-2
j_call: TRBJ2-1
d_call: TRBD2

cdr3_aa: CASSVTGTTNTEAFF
cdr3_nt: TGTGCCAGCAGCGTAACCGGGACGACTAACACTGAAGCTTTCTTT
clone_size: -
v_call: TRBV5-6
j_call: TRBJ1-1
d_call: -

cdr3_aa: CASTLRVSRLIETQYF
cdr3_nt: TGTGCCAGCACCCTACGCGTTAGCCGGTTGATAGAGACCCAGTACTTC
clone_size: -
v_call: TRBV6-6
j_call: TRBJ2-5
d_call: -

cdr3_aa: CASSRGGTLYGYTF
cdr3_nt: TGTGCCAGCAGCCGGGGAGGGACTCTCTATGGCTACACCTTC
clone_size: once
v_call: TRBV5-6
j_call: TRBJ1-2
d_call: -

cdr3_aa: CASSLDYRVEQYF
cdr3_nt: TGTGCCAGCAGCTTAGATTATAGGGTCGAGCAGTACTTC
clone_size: -
v_call: TRBV11-2
j_call: TRBJ2-7
d_call: -

cdr3_aa: CASRLLRGRGEQYF
cdr3_nt: TGTGCCAGCAGGCTTTTGCGGGGGCGGGGAGAGCAGTACTTC
clone_size: -
v_call: TRBV7-8
j_call: TRBJ2-7
d_call: -

cdr3_aa: CASSYSTGEGSYEQYF
cdr3_nt: TGTGCCAGCAGTTACTCGACAGGGGAGGGATCCTACGAGCAGTACTTC
clone_size: -
v_call: TRBV6-5
j_call: TRBJ2-7
d_call: -

cdr3_aa: CASSLEVQGAYNEQFF
cdr3_nt: TGCGCCAGCAGCTTGGAGGTACAGGGGGCATACAATGAGCAGTTCTTC
clone_size: -
v_call: TRBV5-1
j_call: TRBJ2-1
d_call: TRBD1

cdr3_aa: CASSFDTPLGTDTQYF
cdr3_nt: TGTGCCAGCAGCTTTGACACCCCCCTCGGCACAGATACGCAGTATTTT
clone_size: -
v_call: TRBV5-4
j_call: TRBJ2-3
d_call: -

cdr3_aa: CASSLVAGDYNEQFF
cdr3_nt: TGCGCCAGCAGCTTGGTAGCGGGAGATTACAATGAGCAGTTCTTC
clone_size: once
v_call: TRBV5-1
j_call: TRBJ2-1
d_call: TRBD2

cdr3_aa: CASSLMGQGSSEQYF
cdr3_nt: TGTGCCAGCAGCTTAATGGGACAGGGGTCTAGCGAGCAGTACTTC
clone_size: -
v_call: TRBV7-9
j_call: TRBJ2-7
d_call: TRBD1

cdr3_aa: CASSPTGGINYGYTF
cdr3_nt: TGTGCCAGCAGCCCTACAGGGGGGATTAACTATGGCTACACCTTC
clone_size: -
v_call: TRBV9
j_call: TRBJ1-2
d_call: TRBD1

cdr3_aa: CASSPRQGASNNSPLHF
cdr3_nt: TGTGCCAGCAGCCCCAGACAGGGGGCGTCGAATAATTCACCCCTCCACTTT
clone_size: -
v_call: TRBV5-6
j_call: TRBJ1-6
d_call: TRBD1

cdr3_aa: CASSPDTRSYEQYF
cdr3_nt: TGTGCCAGCTCACCGGACACTCGGTCCTACGAGCAGTACTTC
clone_size: -
v_call: TRBV18
j_call: TRBJ2-7
d_call: -

cdr3_aa: CASSTGGQETQYF
cdr3_nt: TGTGCCAGCAGCACTGGAGGGCAAGAGACCCAGTACTTC
clone_size: -
v_call: TRBV7-3
j_call: TRBJ2-5
d_call: -

cdr3_aa: CATSITLMNTEAFF
cdr3_nt: TGTGCCACCAGTATCACCCTCATGAACACTGAAGCTTTCTTT
clone_size: -
v_call: TRBV15
j_call: TRBJ1-1
d_call: -

cdr3_aa: CASSLAGTSLSQARKWKAFF
cdr3_nt: TGTGCCAGCAGCTTGGCGGGTACGAGTTTGTCGCAGGCTAGGAAGTGGAAGGCTTTCTTT
clone_size: -
v_call: TRBV5-4
j_call: TRBJ1-1
d_call: -

cdr3_aa: CASTGPSYEQYF
cdr3_nt: TGTGCCTCGACAGGGCCCTCCTACGAGCAGTACTTC
clone_size: once
v_call: TRBV30
j_call: TRBJ2-7
d_call: TRBD1

cdr3_aa: CASSGELGSYNEQFF
cdr3_nt: TGTGCCAGCAGTGGGGAACTAGGGTCCTACAATGAGCAGTTCTTC
clone_size: -
v_call: TRBV6-4
j_call: TRBJ2-1
d_call: -

cdr3_aa: CASSPTNGIREQYF
cdr3_nt: TGTGCCAGCAGCCCTACCAACGGGATTCGCGAGCAGTACTTC
clone_size: -
v_call: TRBV11-1
j_call: TRBJ2-7
d_call: -

cdr3_aa: CASSKRELSTDMQYF
cdr3_nt: TGTGCCAGCAGCAAGAGGGAACTATCCACAGATATGCAGTATTTT
clone_size: -
v_call: TRBV7-2
j_call: TRBJ2-3
d_call: -

cdr3_aa: CAWRGDLYEQYF
cdr3_nt: TGTGCCTGGAGGGGGGACCTTTACGAGCAGTACTTC
clone_size: -
v_call: TRBV30
j_call: TRBJ2-7
d_call: -

cdr3_aa: CASSLAGAEQYF
cdr3_nt: TGCGCCAGCAGCTTGGCCGGTGCCGAGCAGTACTTC
clone_size: -
v_call: TRBV5-1
j_call: TRBJ2-7
d_call: -

cdr3_aa: CATRLALGELFF
cdr3_nt: TGTGCGACGCGACTAGCTCTCGGGGAGCTGTTTTTT
clone_size: once
v_call: TRBV2
j_call: TRBJ2-2
d_call: TRBD2

cdr3_aa: CASSEEGQGGFQYF
cdr3_nt: TGCGCCAGCAGTGAGGAAGGACAGGGAGGTTTTCAGTACTTC
clone_size: -
v_call: TRBV10-1
j_call: TRBJ2-4
d_call: TRBD1

cdr3_aa: CASSLLGYNSPLHF
cdr3_nt: TGTGCCAGCAGCTTACTGGGCTATAATTCACCCCTCCACTTT
clone_size: once
v_call: TRBV7-9
j_call: TRBJ1-6
d_call: -

cdr3_aa: CASSPSSLRDRGEKLFF
cdr3_nt: TGCGCCAGCAGCCCAAGCTCCCTCCGGGACAGGGGGGAAAAACTGTTTTTT
clone_size: -
v_call: TRBV4-1
j_call: TRBJ1-4
d_call: TRBD1

cdr3_aa: CASSLQIGPQHF
cdr3_nt: TGTGCCAGCAGCCTCCAGATTGGGCCCCAGCATTTT
clone_size: -
v_call: TRBV5-6
j_call: TRBJ1-5
d_call: -

cdr3_aa: CASNPGGAGEQYF
cdr3_nt: TGTGCCAGCAATCCCGGGGGGGCCGGCGAGCAGTACTTC
clone_size: -
v_call: TRBV5-4
j_call: TRBJ2-7
d_call: TRBD2

cdr3_aa: CASSQAWGQQGTYGYTF
cdr3_nt: TGTGCCAGCAGCCAAGCCTGGGGTCAACAAGGGACTTATGGCTACACCTTC
clone_size: -
v_call: TRBV4-2
j_call: TRBJ1-2
d_call: -

cdr3_aa: CASHVGSNQPQHF
cdr3_nt: TGTGCCAGCCACGTAGGGAGCAATCAGCCCCAGCATTTT
clone_size: -
v_call: TRBV2
j_call: TRBJ1-5
d_call: -

cdr3_aa: CASSATVNTEAFF
cdr3_nt: TGTGCCAGCAGTGCTACAGTGAACACTGAAGCTTTCTTT
clone_size: -
v_call: TRBV2
j_call: TRBJ1-1
d_call: -

cdr3_aa: CASSPRAGTNNYEKLFF
cdr3_nt: TGTGCCAGCAGCCCTCGGGCCGGGACAAATAATTACGAAAAACTGTTTTTT
clone_size: -
v_call: TRBV7-9
j_call: TRBJ1-4
d_call: -

cdr3_aa: CASSSWVGQGLQETQYF
cdr3_nt: TGTGCCAGCAGCTCTTGGGTGGGACAGGGGTTACAAGAGACCCAGTACTTC
clone_size: -
v_call: TRBV7-9
j_call: TRBJ2-5
d_call: TRBD1

cdr3_aa: CASSWQEDPYEQYF
cdr3_nt: TGTGCCAGCAGTTGGCAGGAGGACCCTTACGAGCAGTACTTC
clone_size: -
v_call: TRBV28
j_call: TRBJ2-7
d_call: -

cdr3_aa: CASSPRTGENYGYTF
cdr3_nt: TGTGCCAGCTCACCGCGGACAGGGGAAAACTATGGCTACACCTTC
clone_size: -
v_call: TRBV18
j_call: TRBJ1-2
d_call: TRBD1

cdr3_aa: CASSPGTTNTGELFF
cdr3_nt: TGTGCCAGCAGCCCGGGAACAACGAACACCGGGGAGCTGTTTTTT
clone_size: -
v_call: TRBV11-3
j_call: TRBJ2-2
d_call: -

cdr3_aa: CASRPGLVDEQYF
cdr3_nt: TGTGCCAGCAGGCCGGGACTAGTTGACGAGCAGTACTTC
clone_size: -
v_call: TRBV2
j_call: TRBJ2-7
d_call: TRBD2

cdr3_aa: CASSPLGGGRYNSPLHF
cdr3_nt: TGTGCCAGCAGTCCCCTAGGTGGGGGCCGTTATAATTCACCCCTCCACTTT
clone_size: -
v_call: TRBV27
j_call: TRBJ1-6
d_call: -

cdr3_aa: CASSVRGDTQYF
cdr3_nt: TGTGCCAGCAGCGTACGAGGGGATACGCAGTATTTT
clone_size: -
v_call: TRBV9
j_call: TRBJ2-3
d_call: -

cdr3_aa: CASSLIIDTQYF
cdr3_nt: TGTGCCAGCAGCTTAATCATAGATACGCAGTATTTT
clone_size: -
v_call: TRBV7-9
j_call: TRBJ2-3
d_call: -

cdr3_aa: CSADRGYEQYF
cdr3_nt: TGCAGTGCTGATAGAGGGTACGAGCAGTACTTC
clone_size: -
v_call: TRBV20-1
j_call: TRBJ2-7
d_call: -

cdr3_aa: CASSHAGVNSPLHF
cdr3_nt: TGTGCCAGCAGTCACGCAGGGGTTAATTCACCCCTCCACTTT
clone_size: -
v_call: TRBV5-6
j_call: TRBJ1-6
d_call: -

cdr3_aa: CASSWDRTNYGYTF
cdr3_nt: TGTGCCAGCAGCTGGGACAGGACTAACTATGGCTACACCTTC
clone_size: -
v_call: TRBV5-6
j_call: TRBJ1-2
d_call: TRBD1